The entry below gives a single TCR beta chain sequence along with its context. This CDR3 has 15 amino acids. The germline V gene encodes CDR1 LGHNA and CDR2 YSLEER. Deletions cut 0 bases from V and 4 bases from J, with 11 bases between. Investigators isolated RNA and reverse transcribed it into cDNA to act as the sequencing template. TCRdb's table, derived via immunoSEQ multiplex PCR, lists solely in-frame clones and lacks some. Here the sample spans around 270,000 clones, 58% being singletons. The data originate from a study of CD8+ T cells in alopecia areata. Treatment described: oral pan-JAK inhibitor, 5-10 mg twice daily.

The TCR originated in a human donor with alopecia areata. This sample comprised CD4+ T cells sorted from blood, obtained at week 24, from a patient treated with tofacitinib. The chain couples TRBV4-3 to TRBJ2-3, with D maybe TRBD1 (6 bases). The CDR3 DNA reads as TGCGCCAGCAGCCAAGACAGGGGACCACCAGATACGCAGTATTTT. Residues: CASSQDRGPPDTQYF.